The 18 T cell receptor beta chains below were found in one sample sequenced in a study of spatial heterogeneity in lung cancer. Via MiXCR, TCRdb re-called the 5' RACE reads, giving one row per CDR3 protein. Among 65,000 to 85,000 distinct CDR3 sequences listed, approximately 21% were seen once. Sample time point: sample taken at primary tumor resection. Whole RNA was taken from tumor, nontumor lung or frozen PBMC; it was then sequenced unsorted. The material was PBMCs, obtained at surgery. The receptors were gathered from a male donor with early-stage non-small cell lung cancer.

This clonotype was seen a handful of times. The CDR3, as DNA: TGTGCCAGCAGCTTAGCGAGGAAAACTCGACGATACACTGAAGCTTTCTTT. Translated, it gives CASSLARKTRRYTEAFF. This chain joins TRBV7-9 and TRBJ1-1; D unresolved. This CDR3 contains 17 residues. Trimming shortened V by 0 bases and J by 3 bases, and 17 bases separated the two germline ends. CDR1 is SEHNR and CDR2 is FQNEAQ in the germline V gene (reference sequence).

The rearrangement joins TRBV11-3 to TRBJ2-6; D is undetermined. Trimming cost V 5 bases and J 0 bases, with 8 bases left between them. CDR1 is SGHNT, CDR2 YENEEA, per germline. The CDR3 is 15 residues long. CDR3 DNA sequence: TGTGCCAGCAGCCCCTCGGGCTCTGGGGCCAACGTCCTGACTTTC. This encodes CASSPSGSGANVLTF.

This clonotype appeared a few times. The chain uses TRBV2 and TRBJ2-3, with a weak D call TRBD2 (6 bases). The CDR3 is 13 amino acids. V lost 10 bases and J 6 bases, leaving 17 bases between the germline ends. CDR1 and CDR2 (germline): SNHLY, FYNNEI. The CDR3 reads CATRGLPGDTQYF. The CDR3 DNA sequence: TGTGCCACCCGGGGACTCCCCGGGGATACGCAGTATTTT.

V usage is TRBV10-3 and J usage is TRBJ2-2; D tentatively reads TRBD1 or TRBD2 (6 bases each). Trimming removed 11 bases at V and 0 bases at J, with 10 bases between. CDR1 is ENHRY, CDR2 SYGVKD, per germline. There are 13 residues in the CDR3. The CDR3 nucleotides read TGTGCCGGCGGGACACCGAACACCGGGGAGCTGTTTTTT. Protein sequence: CAGGTPNTGELFF.

This sequence joins TRBV27 and TRBJ2-7; no clear D gene. Germline CDR1 MNHEY, CDR2 SMNVEV (reference sequence). The CDR3 is made up of 14 amino acids. Trimming left V 3 bases short and J 0 bases short, with 9 bases between. Here the CDR3 DNA reads TGTGCCAGCAGTTTGACGACAAGCTCCTACGAGCAGTACTTC. Amino acid sequence: CASSLTTSSYEQYF.

The V gene is TRBV6-2 or TRBV6-3, the J gene TRBJ2-7; 12 positions match TRBD2. Trimming at V came to 2 bases and at J to 0 bases, leaving 5 bases not matched to a gene. This CDR3 has 17 amino acids. The germline V gene has CDR1 MNHEY and CDR2 SVGEGT. As DNA, the CDR3 is TGTGCCAGCAGTTACAGGACTAGCGGGGCCTACTCCTACGAGCAGTACTTC. Translation: CASSYRTSGAYSYEQYF.

This chain's CDR3 is CASSDSGGVSYNEQFF. CDR3 nucleotide sequence: TGTGCCAGCAGCGATAGCGGGGGCGTCTCCTACAATGAGCAGTTCTTC. The chain has TRBV3-1 and TRBJ2-1; 9 bases line up with TRBD2. This CDR3 spans 16 amino acids. Germline V gene data show CDR1 as LGHDT and CDR2 as YNNKEL (reference sequence). V lost 5 bases, J lost 0 bases, and 5 bases stayed unmatched.

The chain couples TRBV5-1 to TRBJ1-3; 7 positions agree with TRBD1. Trimming at V came to 4 bases and at J to 8 bases, leaving 12 bases not matched to a gene. There are 15 residues in the CDR3. Germline values: CDR1 SGHRS, CDR2 YFSETQ. Here the CDR3 DNA reads TGCGCCAGCAGCCCGGCGGGACAGCCTCTGGACACCATATATTTT. It specifies CASSPAGQPLDTIYF.

CDR3 coding DNA: TGTGCCAGCAACCGACAGACAGGGCGCACAGATACGCAGTATTTT. Translation gives CASNRQTGRTDTQYF. This rearrangement joins TRBV7-2 to TRBJ2-3; 7 bases match TRBD1. CDR1 is SGHTA, CDR2 FQGNSA, per germline. This CDR3 contains 15 residues. V shed 7 bases and J 1 base; nucleotides not matched to a gene: 8. The entire variable domain, with the rest obtained from reference TRBV7-2 and TRBJ2-3, is as follows: GAGVSQSPSNKVTEKGKDVELRCDPISGHTALYWYRQSLGQGLEFLIYFQGNSAPDKSGLPSDRFSAERTGGSVSTLTIQRTQQEDSAVYLCASNRQTGRTDTQYFGPGTRLTVL.

With respect to this clonotype: At one end, the junction sequence differs from germline, possibly due to a read error. The V call is TRBV28, the J call TRBJ1-2; perhaps TRBD1 as D (5 bases). The germline V gene encodes CDR1 MDHEN and CDR2 SYDVKM. This CDR3 is built from 13 residues. CDR3: CAGSLLRGNGYTF. The DNA of the CDR3 is TGTGCCGGCAGTTTATTAAGGGGAAATGGCTACACCTTC.

The gene calls are TRBV30 and TRBJ1-2; no firm D call. This CDR3 region has 13 residues. Between the trimmed V and J ends, which lost 1 base and 1 base, there was a span of 7 bases. Germline CDR1 is GTSNPN and CDR2 is SVGIG (reference sequence). The CDR3 sequence is CAWSADGNYGYTF. As DNA, the CDR3 is TGTGCCTGGAGTGCGGACGGTAACTATGGCTACACCTTC.

The rearrangement uses TRBV29-1 and TRBJ1-1; possible D gene TRBD1, 5 bases. The CDR3 runs 13 residues. V lost 5 bases, J lost 3 bases, and 13 bases lay in between. The V gene's germline CDR1 is SQVTM and CDR2 ANQGSEA. The CDR3 DNA reads TGCAGCGTTCGACAGTTGGAAGACACTGAAGCTTTCTTT. Residues: CSVRQLEDTEAFF.

The chain has TRBV6-1 and TRBJ2-7, with D perhaps TRBD1 (5 bases). The V gene's germline CDR1 is MNHNS and CDR2 SASEGT. V dropped 8 bases and J dropped 1 base, with 12 bases sitting between them. There are 13 residues in the CDR3. This CDR3 is CASSPAGSYEQYF. The CDR3 DNA reads as TGTGCCAGCTCCCCCGCAGGGTCCTACGAGCAGTACTTC.

CDR3 in amino acids: CASSPGQGLQPLHF. The CDR3 coding sequence is TGTGCCAGCAGCCCCGGACAGGGTTTACAGCCCCTCCACTTT. The chain recombines TRBV11-3 with TRBJ1-6, with 8 positions matching TRBD1. The CDR3 has 14 amino acids. The germline V gene encodes CDR1 SGHNT and CDR2 YENEEA. Germline trimming cut 5 bases from V and 13 bases from J; bases unmatched to any gene: 10.

This clonotype has more than one count but fewer than ten. J is TRBJ2-2 and V is TRBV29-1; 9 nucleotides agree with TRBD1. CDR1 is SQVTM, CDR2 ANQGSEA, per germline. The CDR3 runs 16 residues. The V and J ends lost 4 bases and 2 bases, in that order; junction bases with no gene match: 8. The CDR3 nucleotides are TGCAGCGTTGTACTGACACAGGGGGCTAACACCGGGGAGCTGTTTTTT. It yields the protein CSVVLTQGANTGELFF.

This clonotype has a count of ten or more. The chain employs TRBV20-1 and TRBJ1-2, with 9 bases lining up with TRBD1. The V gene's germline CDR1 is DFQATT and CDR2 SNEGSKA (reference sequence). This CDR3 region has 13 residues. Germline trimming cut 3 bases from V and 7 bases from J; bases unmatched to any gene: 6. The CDR3 is CSASSTGGFGYTF. In DNA, the CDR3 is TGCAGTGCTAGTAGTACAGGGGGCTTTGGCTACACCTTC.

This clonotype was found a few times. V gene TRBV27 combines with J gene TRBJ2-3; D unresolved. The CDR3 is made up of 12 amino acids. Trimming left V 4 bases short and J 2 bases short, with 4 bases between. Germline CDR1 reads MNHEY; CDR2 reads SMNVEV (reference sequence). The CDR3 reads CASSSHTDTQYF. The CDR3 region has the DNA TGTGCCAGCAGTTCGCACACAGATACGCAGTATTTT.

The chain carries TRBV20-1 and TRBJ2-5, with TRBD2 matching over 7 bases. CDR1 and CDR2 (germline): DFQATT, SNEGSKA (reference sequence). The CDR3 contains 13 residues. Trimming at V came to 5 bases and at J to 2 bases, leaving 5 bases not matched to a gene. In DNA form, the CDR3 reads TGCAGTGCTGTGAGCGGGACGCAAGAGACCCAGTACTTC. Translating gives CSAVSGTQETQYF.